The T cell receptor beta chain described here comes from a study of OX40 agonist ivuxolimab in advanced cancers. Study in general: Ivuxolimab, an agonist antibody against OX40 (CD134), was given to patients. Study-level findings and limits: In the expanded peripheral T cells, antigen specificity was never determined.

Exclusion of a patient followed from autoimmune disease history or systemic immunosuppression. With regard to this clone: The antigen remains undetermined.

The assay was immunoSEQ multiplex PCR, and TCRdb's table has in-frame clones only and misses some. The table includes approximately 80,000 clones, roughly nine tenths detected once. The junction had 8 bases not matched to a gene; V was cut back by 11 bases and J by 3 bases. Germline V gives CDR1 MGHRA, CDR2 YSYEKL. The CDR3 is 13 amino acids. This TCR was sampled from an adult with an advanced solid tumor such as melanoma, head and neck, liver or kidney cancer. Sequences were derived from CD4+ or CD8+ T cells sorted from blood, sampled in a trial of the OX40 agonist ivuxolimab. The V and J genes are TRBV4-1 and TRBJ2-7, with 9 bases matching TRBD1. Here the CDR3 DNA reads TGCGCCGTCCGGGACAGGGTGAGCTACGAGCAGTACTTC. The encoded protein is CAVRDRVSYEQYF.